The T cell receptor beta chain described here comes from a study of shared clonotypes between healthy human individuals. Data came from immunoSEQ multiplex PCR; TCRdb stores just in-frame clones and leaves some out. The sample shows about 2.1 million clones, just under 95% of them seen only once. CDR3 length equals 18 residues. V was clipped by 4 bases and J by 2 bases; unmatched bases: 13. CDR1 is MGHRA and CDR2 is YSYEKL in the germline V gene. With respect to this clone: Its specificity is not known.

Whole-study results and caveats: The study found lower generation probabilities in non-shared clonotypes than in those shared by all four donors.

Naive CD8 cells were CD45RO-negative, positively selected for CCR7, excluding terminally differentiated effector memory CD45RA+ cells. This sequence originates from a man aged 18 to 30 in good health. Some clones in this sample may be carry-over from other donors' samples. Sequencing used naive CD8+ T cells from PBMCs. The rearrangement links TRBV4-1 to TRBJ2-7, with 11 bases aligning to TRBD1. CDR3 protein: CASSPQDRGPLYPYEQYF. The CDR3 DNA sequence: TGCGCCAGCAGCCCACAGGACAGGGGGCCCCTTTACCCCTACGAGCAGTACTTC.